The 23 T cell receptor beta chains listed next were all sequenced from one sample in a study of blood T cells in healthy people across ages. A J-beta primer mix and a sample-barcoded 5' primer were used in a second PCR of roughly 6 to 11 cycles. MiXCR, applied by TCRdb to the 5' RACE reads, yields one record per CDR3 protein. Seen here are roughly 800,000 distinct CDR3 sequences, roughly 50% observed once, and the top ten hold about 20%. Specimen: blood. These receptors came from a man aged 25 to 40 in good health.

The rearrangement uses TRBV27 and TRBJ2-7; TRBD1 might be the D (5 bases). Germline CDR1 reads MNHEY; CDR2 reads SMNVEV (reference sequence). There are 11 residues in the CDR3. V was clipped by 7 bases and J by 2 bases, with 6 bases between them. The CDR3 spells CASMTAYEQYF. The CDR3 region has the DNA TGTGCCAGCATGACAGCCTACGAGCAGTACTTC.

The V gene is TRBV20-1, the J gene TRBJ2-5, with TRBD1 identical over 10 bases. This CDR3 has 13 residues. V dropped 8 bases and J dropped 3; count of bases not matched to a gene: 6. From germline, CDR1 is DFQATT and CDR2 SNEGSKA (reference sequence). Here the CDR3 DNA reads TGCAGTTCACCGGGACAGGGGAAAGAGACCCAGTACTTC. As protein: CSSPGQGKETQYF.

The chain couples TRBV20-1 to TRBJ2-7; TRBD2 is a possible D gene (6 bases). The CDR3 has 14 residues. Germline CDR1 reads DFQATT; CDR2 reads SNEGSKA (reference sequence). The V and J ends lost 1 base and 2 bases respectively, with 12 bases between them. The CDR3 protein is CSARGGGGAYEQYF. For the CDR3, the DNA is TGCAGTGCTAGAGGGGGCGGCGGGGCCTACGAGCAGTACTTC.

This clonotype is a singleton in its sample. An end of the junction does not agree with germline; a read error may underlie this. V and J are TRBV7-2 and TRBJ2-1; the D is unclear. CDR1 and CDR2 (germline): SGHTA, FQGNSA. CDR3 length: 15 amino acids. In nucleotides, the CDR3 is TGTGCCAGCAGCTTATCGGGTAGCTCCCACAATGAGCAGTTCTTC. It is translated as CASSLSGSSHNEQFF.

Only a few counts were recorded for this clonotype. The V call is TRBV7-2, the J call TRBJ2-4, with a possible D match to TRBD1 (6 bases). Judging by the DNA end, TRBJ2-7 fits better; the J call may be wrong. In germline, CDR1 is SGHTA, CDR2 FQGNSA. The CDR3 has 15 amino acids. The CDR3 sequence is CASSLLADRNYEQYF. The CDR3 nucleotides are TGTGCCAGCAGCTTACTGGCCGACAGGAACTACGAGCAGTACTTC.

The V gene is TRBV3-1, the J gene TRBJ2-4; tentatively, D is TRBD2 (6 bases). Matching the DNA end better, TRBJ2-7 makes the J call doubtful. The germline CDR1 and CDR2 sequences are LGHDT and YNNKEL (reference sequence). The CDR3 runs to 16 residues. The CDR3 sequence: CASSQVSGAVPYEQYF. CDR3 in DNA: TGTGCCAGCAGCCAAGTCTCGGGAGCCGTCCCCTACGAGCAGTACTTC.

V and J are TRBV10-3 and TRBJ2-3, with D hard to call. Germline V gene lookup returns CDR1 ENHRY and CDR2 SYGVKD. Trimming removed 5 bases from V and 0 bases from J, with 9 bases in between. This CDR3 spans 14 amino acids. CDR3 DNA sequence: TGTGCCATCAGTCCTTCTGGTAGCACAGATACGCAGTATTTT. It is translated as CAISPSGSTDTQYF.

This clonotype has just a few counts. The chain recombines TRBV20-1 with TRBJ2-5; unclear D gene. The CDR3 has 12 amino acids. With 3 bases removed from V and 5 bases from J, the gap between germline ends came to 10 bases. Per the germline V gene, CDR1 is DFQATT and CDR2 is SNEGSKA (reference sequence). CDR3 sequence (DNA): TGCAGTGCTAGTCTTAGTGGGGAGACCCAGTACTTC. Translation gives CSASLSGETQYF.

This clonotype was detected only a few times. The rearrangement links TRBV3-1 to TRBJ1-2, with a tentative D call TRBD1 (5 bases). Germline V gives CDR1 LGHDT, CDR2 YNNKEL (reference sequence). The germline V and J ends were trimmed by 4 bases and 2 bases, with 8 bases remaining between them. CDR3 size: 13 residues. CDR3 in amino acids: CASSPTENYGYTF. CDR3 in DNA: TGTGCCAGCAGCCCGACAGAGAACTATGGCTACACCTTC.

This clonotype showed up just once. The gene calls are TRBV20-1 and TRBJ2-7, with 9 nucleotides matching TRBD2. J lost 1 base, V lost 0 bases, and 4 bases had no gene match. This CDR3 has 15 residues. CDR1 and CDR2 (germline): DFQATT, SNEGSKA (reference sequence). The CDR3 nucleotides read TGCAGTGCTAGAGACTTTAGCGGGGGATCCTACGAGCAGTACTTC. Its protein is CSARDFSGGSYEQYF.

This clonotype occurred once. V gene TRBV5-1 combines with J gene TRBJ2-5; 11 nucleotides align to TRBD2. V trimming: 6 bases; J trimming: 3 bases; junction bases outside the gene matches: 4. The CDR3 is 14 amino acids. Germline CDR1 and CDR2: SGHRS and YFSETQ. This CDR3 reads CASMGLADEETQYF. DNA of the CDR3: TGCGCCAGCATGGGACTAGCGGACGAAGAGACCCAGTACTTC.

The V call is TRBV12-3 or TRBV12-4, the J call TRBJ2-1, with 8 bases that match TRBD2. Unmatched junction bases numbered 7, after V lost 6 bases and J lost 12 bases. This CDR3 spans 12 amino acids. The CDR3 nucleotides are TGTGCCAGCAGCCCGGGACTAGGTAGGCAGTTCTTC. As protein: CASSPGLGRQFF.

This clonotype was picked up one time. The genes are TRBV6-1 and TRBJ1-1; 8 bases map to TRBD1. The CDR3 is made up of 13 amino acids. CDR1 and CDR2 (germline): MNHNS, SASEGT. J was trimmed by 2 bases and V by 11 bases; bases with no gene match: 7. CDR3 coding DNA: TGTGCCCTAGGACAGGGTGTAAACACTGAAGCTTTCTTT. As protein: CALGQGVNTEAFF.

This chain uses TRBV5-1 with TRBJ2-2, with 9 bases fitting TRBD2. J gave up 7 bases and V 0 bases, and 10 bases lay outside the gene matches. CDR3 length equals 17 residues. Germline CDR1 is SGHRS and CDR2 is YFSETQ. For the CDR3, the DNA is TGCGCCAGCAGCTTGGCCGGTAGCGGGAGTAACGGCGGGGAGCTGTTTTTT. Translated, it gives CASSLAGSGSNGGELFF.

This chain uses TRBV7-8 with TRBJ2-1; D is undetermined. The V and J ends lost 1 base and 1 base respectively, with 8 bases between them. The V gene's germline CDR1 is SGHVS and CDR2 FQNEAQ. The CDR3 is 15 residues long. CDR3 in DNA: TGTGCCAGCAGCTTAGTGGGTAATTCCTACAATGAGCAGTTCTTC. This encodes CASSLVGNSYNEQFF.

The gene calls are TRBV5-5 and TRBJ2-4, with D hard to call. The DNA end is a closer match to TRBJ2-7, so the J assignment may be wrong. Germline-derived CDR1 and CDR2 are SGHKS and YYEKEE (reference sequence). The CDR3 spans 13 residues. CDR3 in DNA: TGTGCCAGCAGCTTCTTGGCGGTCTCCGAGCAGTACTTC. It specifies CASSFLAVSEQYF.

This clonotype was seen a handful of times. This sequence joins TRBV5-1 and TRBJ2-5; D possibly corresponds to TRBD2 (6 bases). Trimming took off 4 bases at V and 5 bases at J, with 21 bases between the two ends. The CDR3 totals 16 residues. From germline, CDR1 is SGHRS and CDR2 YFSETQ. CDR3 amino acids: CASSPSMQGGGETQYF. The CDR3 nucleotides read TGCGCCAGCAGCCCTTCTATGCAGGGAGGAGGGGAGACCCAGTACTTC.

This clonotype was recorded a few times. The chain combines TRBV20-1 with TRBJ2-1; 14 nucleotides match TRBD2. The germline gives CDR1 DFQATT, CDR2 SNEGSKA (reference sequence). V trimming: 6 bases; J trimming: 7 bases; junction bases outside the gene matches: 8. There are 15 residues in the CDR3. The CDR3 loop is CSAQPGLAGVNEQFF. The CDR3 DNA reads TGCAGTGCACAACCGGGACTAGCGGGAGTGAATGAGCAGTTCTTC.

The chain joins TRBV2 to TRBJ2-7; no firm D call. The CDR3 extends over 14 amino acids. V lost 8 bases and J 0 bases, leaving 14 bases between the germline ends. CDR1 SNHLY and CDR2 FYNNEI come from the germline V gene. The CDR3 sequence: CASGRLANSYEQYF. As DNA, the CDR3 is TGTGCCAGCGGACGACTTGCAAACTCCTACGAGCAGTACTTC.

The J gene is TRBJ2-5, the V gene TRBV7-2, with TRBD2 matching over 9 bases. J was trimmed by 9 bases and V by 5 bases; bases with no gene match: 13. Germline CDR1 reads SGHTA; CDR2 reads FQGNSA. The CDR3 length is 15 residues. CDR3 loop: CASSLGLATGSSQYF. As DNA, the CDR3 is TGTGCCAGCAGCCTGGGACTAGCAACAGGAAGTTCCCAGTACTTC.

The rearrangement uses TRBV25-1 and TRBJ2-2, with a weak D call TRBD2 (5 bases). The V gene's germline CDR1 is MGHDK and CDR2 SYGVNS. V was trimmed by 3 bases and J by 3 bases, leaving 5 bases between them. The CDR3 is made up of 13 amino acids. The CDR3 DNA reads TGTGCCAGCAGTGAGGGAGACACCGGGGAGCTGTTTTTT. Translation: CASSEGDTGELFF.

The V and J genes are TRBV13 and TRBJ2-1; D gene unclear. Germline lookup yields CDR1 PRHDT and CDR2 FYEKMQ (reference sequence). CDR3 length: 15 residues. The V end was cut by 4 bases, the J end by 3 bases, with 13 bases between. In DNA form, the CDR3 reads TGTGCCAGCAGCTCCGGACCCTCCTACTACAATGAGCAGTTCTTC. This encodes CASSSGPSYYNEQFF.

This clonotype was found a few times. This sequence joins TRBV6-5 and TRBJ1-2, with 7 positions matching TRBD1. Germline values: CDR1 MNHEY, CDR2 SVGAGI. With 6 bases clipped from V and 4 bases from J, the junction kept 5 bases outside the gene matches. The CDR3 length is 13 residues. CDR3 sequence (DNA): TGTGCCAGCAGGGTACAGGGGAGCTATGGCTACACCTTC. Encoded protein: CASRVQGSYGYTF.